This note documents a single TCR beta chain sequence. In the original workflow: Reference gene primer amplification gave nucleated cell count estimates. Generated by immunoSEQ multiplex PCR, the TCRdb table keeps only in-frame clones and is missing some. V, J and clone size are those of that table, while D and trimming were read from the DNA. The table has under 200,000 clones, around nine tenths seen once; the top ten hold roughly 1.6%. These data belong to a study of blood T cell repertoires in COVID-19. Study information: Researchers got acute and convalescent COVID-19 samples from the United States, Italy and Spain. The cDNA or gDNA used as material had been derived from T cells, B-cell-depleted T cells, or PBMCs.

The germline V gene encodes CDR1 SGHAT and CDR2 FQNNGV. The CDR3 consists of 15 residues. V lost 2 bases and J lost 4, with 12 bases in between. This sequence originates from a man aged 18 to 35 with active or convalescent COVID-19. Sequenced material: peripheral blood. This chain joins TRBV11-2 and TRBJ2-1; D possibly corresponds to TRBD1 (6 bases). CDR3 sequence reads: CASSLSSGDYNEQFF. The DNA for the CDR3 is TGTGCCAGCAGCTTATCTTCAGGGGATTACAATGAGCAGTTCTTC.